Listed below are T cell receptor beta chains from one sample, sequenced in a study of shared clonotypes between healthy human individuals. Measured with immunoSEQ multiplex PCR; TCRdb has only the in-frame clones, and not every one. The table lists about 660,000 clones, about 74% of them singletons, with 1.7% in the top ten. Specimen: memory CD4+ T cells sorted from blood. The receptors were gathered from a woman aged 25 to 39 in good health. Both conserved end residues are part of each CDR3. The order of the fields is CDR3 protein, D gene, V gene, J gene. D genes are given only for firm matches.

cdr3_aa: CASSPQTSRDYGYTF; d_call: .; v_call: TRBV27; j_call: TRBJ1-2
cdr3_aa: CASSSLLGLGSTDTQYF; d_call: .; v_call: TRBV7-9; j_call: TRBJ2-3
cdr3_aa: CASSQNREGKLFF; d_call: .; v_call: TRBV6-6; j_call: TRBJ1-4
cdr3_aa: CASSSGLAASFANVLTF; d_call: TRBD2; v_call: TRBV28; j_call: TRBJ2-6
cdr3_aa: CASSHGGTLNTEAFF; d_call: .; v_call: TRBV23-1; j_call: TRBJ1-1
cdr3_aa: CASVNDLPGQGPLLNTEAFF; d_call: TRBD1; v_call: TRBV28; j_call: TRBJ1-1
cdr3_aa: CASSLALRDFTDTQYF; d_call: .; v_call: TRBV7-9; j_call: TRBJ2-3
cdr3_aa: CASRITAASGNTQYF; d_call: TRBD2; v_call: TRBV7-9; j_call: TRBJ2-3
cdr3_aa: CASSLAVSGNTEAFF; d_call: .; v_call: TRBV5-1; j_call: TRBJ1-1
cdr3_aa: CASSSTRLSTDTQYF; d_call: .; v_call: TRBV7-8; j_call: TRBJ2-3
cdr3_aa: CASAKGGSEAFF; d_call: .; v_call: TRBV12-5; j_call: TRBJ1-1
cdr3_aa: CASSDGGENEQFF; d_call: .; v_call: TRBV2; j_call: TRBJ2-1
cdr3_aa: CASSPQGFTGELFF; d_call: TRBD1; v_call: TRBV7-2; j_call: TRBJ2-2
cdr3_aa: CASSISSASGDYEQYF; d_call: TRBD2; v_call: TRBV19; j_call: TRBJ2-7
cdr3_aa: CASSQPKEYRGKNTEAFF; d_call: TRBD1; v_call: TRBV7-9; j_call: TRBJ1-1
cdr3_aa: CASSSAAQIGRLFF; d_call: .; v_call: TRBV19; j_call: TRBJ2-1
cdr3_aa: CASSAQLAGVENEQYF; d_call: TRBD2; v_call: TRBV5-5; j_call: TRBJ2-7
cdr3_aa: CASSFNSNQPQHF; d_call: .; v_call: TRBV28; j_call: TRBJ1-5
cdr3_aa: CASSLGRVQETQYF; d_call: TRBD2; v_call: TRBV28; j_call: TRBJ2-5
cdr3_aa: CASRSSGANGYTF; d_call: .; v_call: TRBV28; j_call: TRBJ1-2
cdr3_aa: CASSLDISGRGFDEQFF; d_call: TRBD2; v_call: TRBV5-1; j_call: TRBJ2-1
cdr3_aa: CACLKGQGAERRWDQPQHF; d_call: TRBD1; v_call: TRBV30; j_call: TRBJ1-5
cdr3_aa: CASSQDLTSSYNEQFF; d_call: .; v_call: TRBV7-9; j_call: TRBJ2-1
cdr3_aa: CASSIQASKLEKLFF; d_call: .; v_call: TRBV19; j_call: TRBJ1-4
cdr3_aa: CSAGVDQPQHF; d_call: .; v_call: TRBV20-1; j_call: TRBJ1-5
cdr3_aa: CASRSPGRDYGYTF; d_call: .; v_call: TRBV11-2; j_call: TRBJ1-2
cdr3_aa: CASSSPDYEQYF; d_call: .; v_call: TRBV28; j_call: TRBJ2-7
cdr3_aa: CATSRNTQVPAFF; d_call: .; v_call: TRBV15; j_call: TRBJ2-1
cdr3_aa: CASSQGQNTEAFF; d_call: .; v_call: TRBV18; j_call: TRBJ1-1
cdr3_aa: CASSLSGQRFYEQYF; d_call: TRBD1; v_call: TRBV27; j_call: TRBJ2-7
cdr3_aa: CASRTGTDEEKLFF; d_call: .; v_call: TRBV2; j_call: TRBJ1-4
cdr3_aa: CASSLGLATDTQYF; d_call: TRBD2; v_call: TRBV7-8; j_call: TRBJ2-3
cdr3_aa: CASSFPGAGNTIYF; d_call: .; v_call: TRBV5-1; j_call: TRBJ1-3
cdr3_aa: CASSAVPKGFSTEAFF; d_call: .; v_call: TRBV27; j_call: TRBJ1-1
cdr3_aa: CASSSFLPDTDTQYF; d_call: .; v_call: TRBV28; j_call: TRBJ2-3
cdr3_aa: CASSLPRPGLSGNTIYF; d_call: .; v_call: TRBV28; j_call: TRBJ1-3
cdr3_aa: CASKGNSNQPQHF; d_call: .; v_call: TRBV2; j_call: TRBJ1-5
cdr3_aa: CASSTGTSLNTGELFF; d_call: TRBD2; v_call: TRBV19; j_call: TRBJ2-2
cdr3_aa: CAISRFGDLSGNTIYF; d_call: .; v_call: TRBV10-3; j_call: TRBJ1-3
cdr3_aa: CASSLGQVPNNEQFF; d_call: TRBD1; v_call: TRBV28; j_call: TRBJ2-1
cdr3_aa: CASSFNRQGNLHGYTF; d_call: TRBD1; v_call: TRBV28; j_call: TRBJ1-2
cdr3_aa: CSARGGAHGYTF; d_call: .; v_call: TRBV29-1; j_call: TRBJ1-2
cdr3_aa: CASSLPGVNQPQHF; d_call: .; v_call: TRBV28; j_call: TRBJ1-5
cdr3_aa: CASSWREARGVGAFF; d_call: TRBD1; v_call: TRBV5-4; j_call: TRBJ1-1
cdr3_aa: CASSQVAGAKQFF; d_call: .; v_call: TRBV14; j_call: TRBJ2-1
cdr3_aa: CASSESTGNYGYTF; d_call: .; v_call: TRBV9; j_call: TRBJ1-2
cdr3_aa: CASSSTGDLNEQFF; d_call: TRBD1; v_call: TRBV19; j_call: TRBJ2-1
cdr3_aa: CASRLGLAGGLETQYF; d_call: TRBD2; v_call: TRBV28; j_call: TRBJ2-5
cdr3_aa: CASSVALDRLGIQYF; d_call: TRBD1; v_call: TRBV9; j_call: TRBJ2-4
cdr3_aa: CASSYWDRVYEQYF; d_call: TRBD1; v_call: TRBV6-5; j_call: TRBJ2-7
cdr3_aa: CASSFRTSGSMDNEQFF; d_call: TRBD2; v_call: TRBV28; j_call: TRBJ2-1
cdr3_aa: CASSTGTGRGYTF; d_call: .; v_call: TRBV7-9; j_call: TRBJ1-2
cdr3_aa: CASRLDYGYTF; d_call: .; v_call: TRBV6-1; j_call: TRBJ1-2